This T cell receptor (beta chain) comes out of a study of cytomegalovirus exposure and HLA in healthy donors. The CDR3 has 11 residues. The V end lost 5 bases, the J end lost 8 bases, and 10 bases lay between the germline ends. Germline assignment: CDR1 DFQATT and CDR2 SNEGSKA (reference sequence). The PCR employed 60 Vbeta primers together with 13 Jbeta primers. Sequenced by immunoSEQ multiplex PCR; TCRdb stores in-frame clones only, minus some. The sample holds roughly 120,000 clones; more than 65% are singletons and the top ten take 9.5% to 15%. The chain has TRBV20-1 and TRBJ2-1; tentative D call: TRBD2 (6 bases). The sequenced sample was PBMCs. The receptor's source is a woman aged 40-49 years in good health and CMV-seropositive. CDR3 nucleotide sequence: TGCAGTGCTCCGGAGGGCTATGAGCAGTTCTTC. Translated, it gives CSAPEGYEQFF.